This passage covers 8 T cell receptor beta chains from one sample sequenced in a study of blood T cell repertoires in COVID-19. The method was immunoSEQ multiplex PCR; TCRdb's version includes in-frame clones alone and lacks a portion of them. Here the sample spans more than 300,000 clones, about four fifths being singletons. The source material was peripheral blood. The origin of the receptors is a woman in her forties or fifties with acute or convalescent COVID-19.

The chain recombines TRBV12-5 with TRBJ1-4; possible D gene TRBD1, 6 bases. Germline CDR1 LGHNT, CDR2 FRNRAP. Trimming removed 1 base at V and 5 bases at J, with 17 bases between. The CDR3 is made up of 17 amino acids. The CDR3 DNA follows: TGTGCTAGTGGTTTGGGGTACGATGGACAGCTAAATGAAAAACTGTTTTTT. Encoded protein: CASGLGYDGQLNEKLFF.

V usage is TRBV5-5 and J usage is TRBJ2-5; TRBD2 might be the D (5 bases). Germline V gene sequence: CDR1 SGHKS, CDR2 YYEKEE (reference sequence). The CDR3 extends over 14 amino acids. V lost 4 bases and J 0 bases, leaving 10 bases between the germline ends. CDR3 sequence reads: CASSPPGNQETQYF. For the CDR3, the DNA is TGTGCCAGCAGCCCGCCCGGGAACCAAGAGACCCAGTACTTC.

The J gene is TRBJ1-2, the V gene TRBV12-3 or TRBV12-4; D not certain. The germline V and J ends were trimmed by 5 bases and 4 bases, with 11 bases remaining between them. This CDR3 is 13 amino acids long. CDR3 bases: TGTGCCAGCAGTGACGTCCGGGGCTATGGCTACACCTTC. It is translated as CASSDVRGYGYTF.

This clone was counted a single time. The chain carries TRBV19 and TRBJ2-1, with 9 bases matching TRBD2. Germline trimming cut 6 bases from V and 2 bases from J; bases unmatched to any gene: 11. The length of the CDR3 is 17 residues. CDR1 is LNHDA and CDR2 is SQIVND in the germline V gene (reference sequence). The CDR3 DNA sequence: TGTGCCAGTAGCCCCCCGACTAGCGGATCGGCCTACAATGAGCAGTTCTTC. It codes for CASSPPTSGSAYNEQFF.

The V gene is TRBV7-6, the J gene TRBJ2-1, with unresolved D. From germline, CDR1 is SGHVS and CDR2 FNYEAQ. The CDR3 loop spans 13 amino acids. V lost 1 base and J 6 bases, leaving 7 bases between the germline ends. CDR3 loop: CASSLDYANEQFF. In DNA form, the CDR3 reads TGTGCCAGCAGCTTAGACTATGCCAATGAGCAGTTCTTC.

CDR3 in DNA: TGTGCCAGCTCCGACGACAGGGTTGGCTACACCTTC. It codes for CASSDDRVGYTF. The chain carries TRBV18 and TRBJ1-2; 7 bases map to TRBD1. The CDR3 contains 12 residues. Germline-derived CDR1 and CDR2 are KGHSH and LQKENI. Trimming removed 6 bases from V and 7 bases from J; junction bases left unmatched: 5.

The J gene is TRBJ1-6, the V gene TRBV4-1; the D gene is possibly TRBD1 (5 bases). Per germline, CDR1 MGHRA and CDR2 YSYEKL. The CDR3 length is 16 residues. The germline V and J ends were trimmed by 0 bases and 5 bases, with 11 bases remaining between them. The CDR3 nucleotides read TGCGCCAGCAGCCAAGATGGGGCAGGGAATAATTCACCCCTCCACTTT. This gives the protein CASSQDGAGNNSPLHF.

The chain has TRBV7-9 and TRBJ2-7; 10 positions agree with TRBD2. CDR3 length equals 16 residues. Trimming at V came to 5 bases and at J to 2 bases, leaving 9 bases not matched to a gene. The germline gives CDR1 SEHNR, CDR2 FQNEAQ (reference sequence). The CDR3 DNA reads as TGTGCCAGCAGCGAGTCCGCGAGCGGGAGGGCCTACGAGCAGTACTTC. Residues: CASSESASGRAYEQYF.